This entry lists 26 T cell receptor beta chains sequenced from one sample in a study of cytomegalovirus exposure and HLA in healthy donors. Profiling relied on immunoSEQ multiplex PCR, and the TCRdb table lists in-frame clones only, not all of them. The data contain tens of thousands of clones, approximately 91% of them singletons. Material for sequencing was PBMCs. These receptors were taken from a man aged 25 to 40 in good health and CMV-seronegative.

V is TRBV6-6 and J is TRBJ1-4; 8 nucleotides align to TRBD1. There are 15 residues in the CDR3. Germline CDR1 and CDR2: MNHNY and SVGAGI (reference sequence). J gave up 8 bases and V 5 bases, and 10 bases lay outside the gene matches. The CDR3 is CASSDSGQGREKLFF. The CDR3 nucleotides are TGTGCCAGCAGTGACAGCGGACAGGGAAGGGAAAAACTGTTTTTT.

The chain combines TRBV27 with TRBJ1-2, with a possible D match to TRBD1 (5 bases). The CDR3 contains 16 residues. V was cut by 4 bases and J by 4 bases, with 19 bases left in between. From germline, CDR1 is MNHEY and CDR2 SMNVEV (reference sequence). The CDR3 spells CASSSLDSSDTYGYTF. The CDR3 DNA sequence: TGTGCCAGCAGTTCATTAGACAGTAGTGACACCTATGGCTACACCTTC.

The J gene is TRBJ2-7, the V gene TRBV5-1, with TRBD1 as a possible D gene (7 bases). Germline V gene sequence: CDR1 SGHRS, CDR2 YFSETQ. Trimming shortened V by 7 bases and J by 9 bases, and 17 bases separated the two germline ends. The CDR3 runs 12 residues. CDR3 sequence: CASGQAGGRQYF. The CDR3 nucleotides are TGCGCCAGCGGACAGGCCGGGGGCAGGCAGTACTTC.

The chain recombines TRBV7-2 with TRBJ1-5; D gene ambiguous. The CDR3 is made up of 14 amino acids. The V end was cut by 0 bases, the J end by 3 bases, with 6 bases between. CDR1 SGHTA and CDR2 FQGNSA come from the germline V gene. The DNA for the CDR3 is TGTGCCAGCAGCTTAGCGAGCTTCAATCAGCCCCAGCATTTT. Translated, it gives CASSLASFNQPQHF.

CDR3 loop: CASSSGTGFGYTF. CDR3 sequence (DNA): TGTGCCAGCAGTTCCGGGACAGGGTTCGGCTACACCTTC. This chain joins TRBV6-6 and TRBJ1-2; 9 bases line up with TRBD1. The CDR3 covers 13 residues. CDR1 is MNHNY and CDR2 is SVGAGI in the germline V gene (reference sequence). V lost 4 bases and J lost 8; bases outside the gene matches: 5.

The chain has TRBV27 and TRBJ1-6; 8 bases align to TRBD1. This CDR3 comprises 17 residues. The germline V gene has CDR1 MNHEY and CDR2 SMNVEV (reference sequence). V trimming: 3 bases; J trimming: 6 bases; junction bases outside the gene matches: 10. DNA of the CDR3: TGTGCCAGCAGTTTCTACAGGGGGGGGGACGGTAATTCACCCCTCCACTTT. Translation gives CASSFYRGGDGNSPLHF.

In nucleotides, the CDR3 is TGTGCCAGCAGAACAATGGACGAGCAGTACTTC. This codes for CASRTMDEQYF. V and J are TRBV6-1 and TRBJ2-7; D not resolved. V shed 6 bases and J shed 5 bases, with 8 bases lying between them. The CDR3 sequence is 11 residues long. From germline, CDR1 is MNHNS and CDR2 SASEGT.

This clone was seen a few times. In DNA form, the CDR3 reads TGTGCCAGCAGTGACTCCGGGACTAGCGACACCGGGGAGCTGTTTTTT. Translation gives CASSDSGTSDTGELFF. The chain recombines TRBV6-4 with TRBJ2-2, with 10 bases matching TRBD2. The CDR3 contains 16 residues. The V and J ends lost 0 bases and 3 bases, in that order; junction bases with no gene match: 1. CDR1 is MRHNA and CDR2 is SNTAGT in the germline V gene.

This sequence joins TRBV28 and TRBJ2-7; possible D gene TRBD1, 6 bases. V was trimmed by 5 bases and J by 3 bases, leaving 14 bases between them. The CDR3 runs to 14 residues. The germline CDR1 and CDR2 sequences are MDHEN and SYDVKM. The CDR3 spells CASSHQTGFYEQYF. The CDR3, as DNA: TGTGCCAGCAGTCATCAGACAGGATTCTACGAGCAGTACTTC.

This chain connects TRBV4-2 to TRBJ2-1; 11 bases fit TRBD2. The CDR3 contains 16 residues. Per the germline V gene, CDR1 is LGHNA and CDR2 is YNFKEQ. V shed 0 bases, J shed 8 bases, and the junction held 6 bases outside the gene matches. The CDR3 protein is CASSQEGGLAEDEQFF. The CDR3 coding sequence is TGTGCCAGCAGCCAAGAGGGGGGACTAGCGGAGGATGAGCAGTTCTTC.

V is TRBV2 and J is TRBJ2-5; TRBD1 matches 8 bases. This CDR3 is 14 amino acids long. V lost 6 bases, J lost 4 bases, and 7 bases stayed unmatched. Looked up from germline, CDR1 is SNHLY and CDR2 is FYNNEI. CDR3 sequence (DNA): TGTGCCAGCAGAAAGGACAGGGCGGTAGAGACCCAGTACTTC. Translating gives CASRKDRAVETQYF. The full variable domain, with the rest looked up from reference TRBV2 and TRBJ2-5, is EPEVTQTPSHQVTQMGQEVILRCVPISNHLYFYWYRQILGQKVEFLVSFYNNEISEKSEIFDDQFSVERPDGSNFTLKIRSTKLEDSAMYFCASRKDRAVETQYFGPGTRLLVL.

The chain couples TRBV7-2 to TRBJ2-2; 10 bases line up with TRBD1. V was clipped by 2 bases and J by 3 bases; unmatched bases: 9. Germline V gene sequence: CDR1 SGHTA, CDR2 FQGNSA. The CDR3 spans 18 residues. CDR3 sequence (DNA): TGTGCCAGCAGCTTAAGCGCCGGGACAGGGGTACACACCGGGGAGCTGTTTTTT. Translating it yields CASSLSAGTGVHTGELFF.

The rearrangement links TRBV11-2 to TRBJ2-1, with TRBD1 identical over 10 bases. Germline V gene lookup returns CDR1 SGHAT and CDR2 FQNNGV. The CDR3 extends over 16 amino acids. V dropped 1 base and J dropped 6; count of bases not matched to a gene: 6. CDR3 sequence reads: CASSLGFGTGVNEQFF. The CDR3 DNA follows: TGTGCCAGCAGCTTAGGGTTCGGGACAGGGGTCAATGAGCAGTTCTTC.

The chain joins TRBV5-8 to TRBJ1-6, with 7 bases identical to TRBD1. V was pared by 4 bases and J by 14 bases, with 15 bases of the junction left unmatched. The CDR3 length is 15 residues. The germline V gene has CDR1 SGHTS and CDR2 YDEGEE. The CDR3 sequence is CASSPGPKPRGTLHF. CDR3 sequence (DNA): TGTGCCAGCAGCCCCGGGCCGAAACCCAGGGGGACCCTCCACTTT.

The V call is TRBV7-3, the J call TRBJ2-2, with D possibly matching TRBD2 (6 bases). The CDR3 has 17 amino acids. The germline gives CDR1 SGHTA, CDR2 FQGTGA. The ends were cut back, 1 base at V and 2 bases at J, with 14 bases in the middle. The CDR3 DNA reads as TGTGCCAGCAGCTTAATGGGGGGACCCCAAAACACCGGGGAGCTGTTTTTT. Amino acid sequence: CASSLMGGPQNTGELFF.

This chain's CDR3 is CASSLTGSYNEQFF. CDR3 sequence (DNA): TGTGCCAGCAGCTTAACGGGTTCCTACAATGAGCAGTTCTTC. The genes are TRBV5-4 and TRBJ2-1; D is unclear. V shed 2 bases and J shed 1 base, with 7 bases lying between them. The V gene's germline CDR1 is SGHNT and CDR2 YYREEE (reference sequence). CDR3 length: 14 amino acids.

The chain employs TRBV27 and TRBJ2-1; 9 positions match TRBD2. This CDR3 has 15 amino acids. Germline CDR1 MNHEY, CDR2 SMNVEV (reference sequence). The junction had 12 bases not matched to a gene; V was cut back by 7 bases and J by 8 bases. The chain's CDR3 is CASKGFSGSPDEQFF. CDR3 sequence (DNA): TGTGCCAGCAAAGGTTTTAGCGGGAGTCCAGATGAGCAGTTCTTC.

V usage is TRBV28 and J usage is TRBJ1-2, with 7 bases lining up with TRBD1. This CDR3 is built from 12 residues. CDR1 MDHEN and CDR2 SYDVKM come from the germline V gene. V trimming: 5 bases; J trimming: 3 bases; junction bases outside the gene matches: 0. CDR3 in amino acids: CASSGQDYGYTF. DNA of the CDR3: TGTGCCAGCAGTGGACAGGACTATGGCTACACCTTC.

CDR3 nucleotides: TGTGCCAGCAGGGACAGGATTCGCGGTGAAAAACTGTTTTTT. This translates into CASRDRIRGEKLFF. This chain uses TRBV2 with TRBJ1-4; the match to TRBD1 covers 7 bases. CDR1 is SNHLY, CDR2 FYNNEI, per germline. The V segment lost 6 bases and the J segment 7 bases; nucleotides outside the gene matches: 8. The CDR3 is made up of 14 amino acids.

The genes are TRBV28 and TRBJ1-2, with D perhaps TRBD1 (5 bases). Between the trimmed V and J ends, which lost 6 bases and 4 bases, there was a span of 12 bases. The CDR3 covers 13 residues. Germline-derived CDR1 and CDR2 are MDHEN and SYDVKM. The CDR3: CASSQMGLYGYTF. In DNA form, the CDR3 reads TGTGCCAGCAGCCAAATGGGGCTCTATGGCTACACCTTC.

CDR3 sequence: CASSQDSDRYRISYEQYF. The CDR3 DNA reads as TGCGCCAGCAGCCAAGATTCGGATCGATACAGGATCTCCTACGAGCAGTACTTC. The genes are TRBV4-1 and TRBJ2-7; D perhaps matches TRBD1 (5 bases). This CDR3 contains 18 residues. Trimming removed 0 bases at V and 0 bases at J, with 18 bases between. Germline loops: CDR1 MGHRA, CDR2 YSYEKL.

The CDR3 spells CASIPGTGGYNEQFF. The CDR3 DNA sequence: TGTGCCAGCATCCCCGGGACAGGGGGTTACAATGAGCAGTTCTTC. The genes are TRBV2 and TRBJ2-1; 11 bases are shared with TRBD1. This CDR3 is built from 15 residues. J gave up 4 bases and V 7 bases, and 6 bases lay outside the gene matches. CDR1 and CDR2 (germline): SNHLY, FYNNEI.

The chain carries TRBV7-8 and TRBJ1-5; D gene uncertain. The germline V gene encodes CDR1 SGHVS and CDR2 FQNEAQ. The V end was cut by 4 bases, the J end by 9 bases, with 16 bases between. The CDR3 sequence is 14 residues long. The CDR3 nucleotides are TGTGCCAGCAGCTCCCGAGGCCTGCAAGGGCCCCAGCATTTT. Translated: CASSSRGLQGPQHF.

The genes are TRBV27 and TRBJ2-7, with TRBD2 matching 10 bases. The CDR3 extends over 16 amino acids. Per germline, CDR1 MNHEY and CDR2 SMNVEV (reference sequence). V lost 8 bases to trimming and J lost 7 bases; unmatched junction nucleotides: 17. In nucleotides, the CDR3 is TGTGCCAGCGCCCCGCCGGGAGCGGGGGGGACACGTGAGCAGTACTTC. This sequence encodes CASAPPGAGGTREQYF.

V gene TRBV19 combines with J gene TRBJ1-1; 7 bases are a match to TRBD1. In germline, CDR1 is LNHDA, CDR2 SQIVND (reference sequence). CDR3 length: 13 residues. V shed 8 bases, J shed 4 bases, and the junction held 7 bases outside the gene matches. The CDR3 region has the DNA TGTGCCAGTCCCAACAGGGGAGGCACTGAAGCTTTCTTT. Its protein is CASPNRGGTEAFF. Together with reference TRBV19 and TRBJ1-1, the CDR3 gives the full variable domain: DGGITQSPKYLFRKEGQNVTLSCEQNLNHDAMYWYRQDPGQGLRLIYYSQIVNDFQKGDIAEGYSVSREKKESFPLTVTSAQKNPTAFYLCASPNRGGTEAFFGQGTRLTVV.

For the CDR3, the DNA is TGTGCCTGGAGCCCAGGGGGGAACTATGGCTACACCTTC. Translating it yields CAWSPGGNYGYTF. V usage is TRBV30 and J usage is TRBJ1-2; the match to TRBD1 covers 7 bases. Germline V gene sequence: CDR1 GTSNPN, CDR2 SVGIG (reference sequence). Unmatched junction bases numbered 3, after V lost 3 bases and J lost 2 bases. This CDR3 spans 13 amino acids.